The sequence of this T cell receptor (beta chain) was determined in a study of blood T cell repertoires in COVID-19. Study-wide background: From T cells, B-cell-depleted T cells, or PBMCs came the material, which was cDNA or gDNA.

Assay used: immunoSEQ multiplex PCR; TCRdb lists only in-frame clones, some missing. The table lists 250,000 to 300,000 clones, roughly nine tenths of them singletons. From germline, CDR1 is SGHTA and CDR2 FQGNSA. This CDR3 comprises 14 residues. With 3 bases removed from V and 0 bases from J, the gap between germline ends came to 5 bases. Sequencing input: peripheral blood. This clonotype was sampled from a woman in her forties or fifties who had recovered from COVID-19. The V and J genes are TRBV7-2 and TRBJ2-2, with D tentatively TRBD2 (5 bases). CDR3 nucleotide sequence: TGTGCCAGCAGCTTGCGGGCGAACACCGGGGAGCTGTTTTTT. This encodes CASSLRANTGELFF. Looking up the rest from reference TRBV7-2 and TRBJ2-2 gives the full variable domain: GAGVSQSPSNKVTEKGKDVELRCDPISGHTALYWYRQSLGQGLEFLIYFQGNSAPDKSGLPSDRFSAERTGGSVSTLTIQRTQQEDSAVYLCASSLRANTGELFFGEGSRLTVL.